This T cell receptor (beta chain) was recovered during a study of T-cell memory formation after mild COVID-19. Overall study results and limits: Cross-reactive memory appears to have joined, as suggested by some responding clones showing up in pre-infection memory. Confirmation was lacking for SARS-CoV-2 specificity of second-wave clones that peaked on day 37.

The table lists this clonotype with a count of one. Its antigen remains unidentified. Via MiXCR, TCRdb re-called the 5' RACE reads, giving one row per CDR3 protein. Among 350,000 to 500,000 distinct CDR3 sequences listed, 23% were seen once. This clonotype originated in an adult woman who had mild COVID-19 (a few samples of this study predate the infection). Cell type and time point are not known. Source material: PBMCs or a T cell subset sorted from them (not recorded which).

The CDR3 loop reads CASSLASSGGGYEQYF. CDR3 sequence (DNA): TGTGCCAGCAGCTTAGCCTCTAGCGGAGGGGGCTACGAGCAGTACTTC. The chain carries TRBV7-9 and TRBJ2-7; TRBD2 might be the D (7 bases). From germline, CDR1 is SEHNR and CDR2 FQNEAQ (reference sequence). V lost 0 bases, J lost 3 bases, and 15 bases lay in between. The CDR3 is 16 residues long.